This T cell receptor (beta chain) was identified in a study of blood T cells in healthy people across ages. Regarding the study as a whole: TCR beta diversity, measured per million T cells, fell in a roughly linear way with age. When set beside aged donors, long-lived donors presented more naive CD4+ cells and higher diversity.

With respect to this clonotype: Antigen specificity is unknown.

The use of a sample-barcoded 5' primer and a J-beta primer mix characterized a second PCR of about 7 to 12 cycles. TCRdb re-called the 5' RACE reads through MiXCR, storing one row per CDR3 protein. The table has hundreds of thousands of distinct CDR3 sequences, around half seen once. For every donor, a draw yielded roughly 9.3 milliliters of peripheral blood. V was clipped by 1 base and J by 2 bases; unmatched bases: 6. Germline V gene sequence: CDR1 LGHNA, CDR2 YNFKEQ. The CDR3 runs to 16 residues. This sequence was found in a man aged 80 or over in good health. The V call is TRBV4-2, the J call TRBJ2-7; 9 bases map to TRBD2. Input material: blood. The chain's CDR3 is CASSQVGGGRAYEQYF. The CDR3 region has the DNA TGTGCCAGCAGCCAAGTGGGTGGCGGGAGGGCCTACGAGCAGTACTTC.